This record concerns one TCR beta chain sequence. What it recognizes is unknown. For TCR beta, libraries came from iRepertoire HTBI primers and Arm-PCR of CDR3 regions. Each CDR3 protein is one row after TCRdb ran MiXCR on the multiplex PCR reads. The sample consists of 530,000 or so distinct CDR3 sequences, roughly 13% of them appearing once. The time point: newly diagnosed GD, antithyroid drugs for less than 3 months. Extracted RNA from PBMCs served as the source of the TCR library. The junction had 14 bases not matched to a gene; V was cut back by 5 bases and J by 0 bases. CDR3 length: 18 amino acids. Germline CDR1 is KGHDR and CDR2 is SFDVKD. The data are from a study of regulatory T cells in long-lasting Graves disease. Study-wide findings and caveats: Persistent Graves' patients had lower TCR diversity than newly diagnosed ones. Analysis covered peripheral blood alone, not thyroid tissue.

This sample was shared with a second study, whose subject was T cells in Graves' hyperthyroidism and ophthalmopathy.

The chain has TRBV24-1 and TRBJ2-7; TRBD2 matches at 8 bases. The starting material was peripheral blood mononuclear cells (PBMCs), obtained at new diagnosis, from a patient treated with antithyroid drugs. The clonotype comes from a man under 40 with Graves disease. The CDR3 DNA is TGTGCCACCAGTGCGGGGTCTCGACTAGCGAGCAGCTCCTACGAGCAGTACTTC. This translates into CATSAGSRLASSSYEQYF.